The entry below gives a single TCR beta chain sequence along with its context. This record comes from a study of cytotoxic CD8 clonotypes in ibrutinib-treated CLL. Across the study: Partial response was seen in approximately 24 patients and complete response in 2; after median about six years, around 14 stayed remitted, about twelve progressed.

Trimming stripped 5 bases from V and 6 bases from J, with 15 bases between. There are 14 residues in the CDR3. The germline CDR1 and CDR2 sequences are MNHNS and SASEGT. The data were produced by immunoSEQ multiplex PCR, yet TCRdb's version contains in-frame clones alone and is incomplete. The sample holds around 310,000 clones, about 77% seen once. The rearrangement links TRBV6-1 to TRBJ2-3; TRBD1 might be the D (6 bases). Sequencing was performed on PBMCs, taken before ibrutinib treatment. The TCR originated in a human donor with chronic lymphocytic leukemia. The CDR3 loop reads CASSPRGPGDTQYF. As DNA, the CDR3 is TGTGCCAGCAGTCCCAGGGGCCCCGGGGATACGCAGTATTTT.